This TCR beta chain was recovered during a study of molecular identifiers for immune sequencing clone quantification. TCRdb independently ran MiXCR on the PCR reads; one entry per CDR3 protein. The sample includes about 500,000 distinct CDR3 sequences, over 20% of them seen just once. On this clonotype itself: The CDR3 ends on some other residue instead of the conserved phenylalanine or tryptophan, so this is likely a read error.

The CDR3 is 16 amino acids. The germline V and J ends were trimmed by 1 base and 1 base, with 13 bases remaining between them. Germline V lookup: CDR1 LGHNA, CDR2 YSLEER. The sample consisted of naive CD8+ T cells from blood, with Jurkat cell RNA spiked in. Subset noted: FACS-sorted CD8+CD4-CCR7+CD45RA+ naive T cells. The chain joins TRBV4-3 to TRBJ1-1; D ambiguous. The source is a human donor in good health. Some libraries in this study had Jurkat cell RNA spiked in. CDR3: CASSQGMWTENTEAFS. DNA for the CDR3: TGCGCCAGCAGCCAAGGTATGTGGACGGAGAACACTGAAGCTTTCTCT.